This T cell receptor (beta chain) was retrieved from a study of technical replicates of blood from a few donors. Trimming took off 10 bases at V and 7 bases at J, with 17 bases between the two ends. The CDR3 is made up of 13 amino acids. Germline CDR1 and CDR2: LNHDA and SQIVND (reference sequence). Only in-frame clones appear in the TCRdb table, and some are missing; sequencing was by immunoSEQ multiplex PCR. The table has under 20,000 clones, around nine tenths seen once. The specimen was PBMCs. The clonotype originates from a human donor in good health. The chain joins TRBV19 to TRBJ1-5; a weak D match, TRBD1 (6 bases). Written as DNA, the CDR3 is TGTGCCATCGCCCCGGGGGGCCGGCAGCCCCAGCATTTT. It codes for CAIAPGGRQPQHF.